This TCR beta chain was recorded in a study of blood T cells in healthy people across ages. Study-level points and caveats: The study found more naive CD4+ cells and higher diversity in long-lived than aged donors.

A sample-barcoded 5' primer and a J-beta primer mix were used in a second PCR of roughly 7 to 11 cycles. TCRdb passed the 5' RACE reads through MiXCR, listing each CDR3 protein once. This sample carries hundreds of thousands of distinct CDR3 sequences, less than 35% of them seen once, and the ten largest clones take 15% to 18%. A word on this clonotype: The antigen is undetermined.

Trimming took 2 bases from V and 2 from J, leaving 12 bases between them. Germline V lookup: CDR1 LGHDT, CDR2 YNNKEL (reference sequence). This CDR3 contains 15 residues. This TCR derives from a woman older than 75 in good health. V and J are TRBV3-1 and TRBJ1-1, with D perhaps TRBD1 (6 bases). The sequenced material came from blood. The CDR3 DNA reads TGTGCCAGCAGCCAATTTACAGGGCCTAACACTGAAGCTTTCTTT. Protein sequence: CASSQFTGPNTEAFF.